The rows below give T cell receptor beta chains drawn from one sample of a study of blood T cell repertoires in COVID-19. Clones were read by immunoSEQ multiplex PCR, and TCRdb kept only the in-frame ones, dropping some. This sample yields 200,000 to 250,000 clones, of which 70% to 85% are seen a single time; approximately 1.9% belongs to the top ten. Sequenced: peripheral blood. These receptors were taken from an elderly woman with acute or convalescent COVID-19. Each CDR3 is given with its conserved first and last residue. Fields, in order: V gene, CDR3 length, J gene, D gene, clone size, CDR3 protein, CDR3 DNA. D genes are given only for firm matches. Expanded clones are given a class, and other clones once, few, many or no size at all.

TRBV7-3	15	TRBJ2-2	.	once	CASSPSSLDTGELFF	TGTGCCAGCAGCCCCTCCAGTCTGGACACCGGGGAGCTGTTTTTT
TRBV11-3	15	TRBJ2-7	TRBD1	.	CASSLSGTGGYEQYF	TGTGCCAGCAGCTTGTCCGGGACAGGGGGCTACGAGCAGTACTTC
TRBV6-2/TRBV6-3	14	TRBJ2-7	.	.	CASSLAKGRHEQYF	TGTGCCAGCAGCCTCGCTAAGGGGAGGCACGAGCAGTACTTC
TRBV6-9	17	TRBJ1-5	TRBD1	.	CASRYKQGSLSNQPQHF	TGTGCCAGCAGGTACAAACAGGGGTCTTTGAGCAATCAGCCCCAGCATTTT
TRBV7-2	15	TRBJ1-3	.	.	CATRGSALSGNTIYF	TGTGCTACCAGAGGGTCAGCGCTCTCTGGAAACACCATATATTTT
TRBV6-2/TRBV6-3	14	TRBJ1-2	TRBD1	.	CASSYGTGSLGYTF	TGTGCCAGCAGTTACGGGACAGGGAGTCTTGGCTACACCTTC
TRBV5-1	14	TRBJ1-4	TRBD1	.	CASSGQGRNEKLFF	TGCGCCAGCAGTGGACAGGGGAGAAATGAAAAACTGTTTTTT
TRBV7-7	15	TRBJ2-3	.	.	CASSQGYGKSDTQYF	TGTGCCAGCAGCCAAGGGTACGGGAAGTCAGATACGCAGTATTTT
TRBV29-1	13	TRBJ2-5	.	.	CSVGDSFGETQYF	TGCAGCGTTGGAGACTCCTTCGGGGAGACCCAGTACTTC
TRBV28	23	TRBJ2-3	TRBD2	.	CASTHPNSPGQKMTSGDTDTQYF	TGTGCCAGCACCCACCCCAATTCCCCGGGACAGAAAATGACTAGCGGGGACACAGATACGCAGTATTTT
TRBV7-2	16	TRBJ2-1	TRBD2	.	CASSTSSGSSYNEQFF	TGTGCCAGCAGCACTAGCAGCGGGAGCTCCTACAATGAGCAGTTCTTC
TRBV2	15	TRBJ2-7	TRBD1	.	CASTPSETGPYEQYF	TGTGCCAGCACCCCTTCCGAGACAGGGCCCTACGAGCAGTACTTC
TRBV28	15	TRBJ2-1	TRBD2	.	CASGLAGEGNNEQFF	TGTGCCAGCGGCCTAGCGGGAGAGGGAAACAATGAGCAGTTCTTC
TRBV7-9	14	TRBJ1-2	.	.	CASSPRGRSYGYTF	TGTGCCAGCAGCCCTCGAGGGAGGAGCTATGGCTACACCTTC
TRBV5-4	14	TRBJ1-2	TRBD1	.	CASSLATGDVGYTF	TGTGCCAGCAGCTTGGCGACAGGGGACGTTGGCTACACCTTC
TRBV11-3	15	TRBJ2-3	.	once	CASSLGRGRTDTQYF	TGTGCCAGCAGCTTAGGGCGGGGGCGCACAGATACGCAGTATTTT